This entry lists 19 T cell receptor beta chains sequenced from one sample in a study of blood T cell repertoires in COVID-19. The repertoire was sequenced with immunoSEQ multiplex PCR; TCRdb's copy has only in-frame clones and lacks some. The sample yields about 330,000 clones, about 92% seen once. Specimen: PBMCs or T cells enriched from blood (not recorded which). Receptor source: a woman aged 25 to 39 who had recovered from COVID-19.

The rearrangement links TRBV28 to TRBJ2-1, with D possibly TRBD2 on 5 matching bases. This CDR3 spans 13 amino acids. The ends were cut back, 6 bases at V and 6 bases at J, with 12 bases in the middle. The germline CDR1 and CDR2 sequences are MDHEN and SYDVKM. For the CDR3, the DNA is TGTGCCAGCAGCCTCCTAGCAAGCAATGAGCAGTTCTTC. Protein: CASSLLASNEQFF.

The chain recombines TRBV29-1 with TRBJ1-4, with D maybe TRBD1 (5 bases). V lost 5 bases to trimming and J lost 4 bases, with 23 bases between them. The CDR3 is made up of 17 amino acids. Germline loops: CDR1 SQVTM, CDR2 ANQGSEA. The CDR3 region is CSVPGPDGPMFNEKLFF. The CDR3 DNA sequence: TGCAGCGTTCCAGGGCCAGACGGCCCTATGTTTAATGAAAAACTGTTTTTT.

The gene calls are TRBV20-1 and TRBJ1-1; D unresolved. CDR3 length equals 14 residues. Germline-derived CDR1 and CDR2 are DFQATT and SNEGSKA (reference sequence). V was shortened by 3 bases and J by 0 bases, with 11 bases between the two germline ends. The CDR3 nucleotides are TGCAGTGCTAGTTTAACAGTTATGAACACTGAAGCTTTCTTT. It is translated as CSASLTVMNTEAFF.

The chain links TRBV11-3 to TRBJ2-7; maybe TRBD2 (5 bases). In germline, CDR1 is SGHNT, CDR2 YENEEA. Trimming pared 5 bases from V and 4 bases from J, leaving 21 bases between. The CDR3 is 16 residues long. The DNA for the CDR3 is TGTGCCAGCAGCCCAGGAGCCGGGCCGAGGGCTTACGAGCAGTACTTC. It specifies CASSPGAGPRAYEQYF.

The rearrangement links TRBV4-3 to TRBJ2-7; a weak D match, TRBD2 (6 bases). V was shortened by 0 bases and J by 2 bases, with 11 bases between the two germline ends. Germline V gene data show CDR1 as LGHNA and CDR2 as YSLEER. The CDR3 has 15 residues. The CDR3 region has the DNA TGCGCCAGCAGCCAAGAAAGTGGGGGGACCTACGAGCAGTACTTC. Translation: CASSQESGGTYEQYF.

The CDR3 reads CASSLGREGVNQPQHF. In DNA, the CDR3 is TGTGCCAGCAGTTTAGGCAGGGAGGGGGTCAATCAGCCCCAGCATTTT. V gene TRBV28 combines with J gene TRBJ1-5; maybe TRBD1 (6 bases). The CDR3 totals 16 residues. V gave up 2 bases and J gave up 3 bases, with 14 bases separating them. Germline V lookup: CDR1 MDHEN, CDR2 SYDVKM.

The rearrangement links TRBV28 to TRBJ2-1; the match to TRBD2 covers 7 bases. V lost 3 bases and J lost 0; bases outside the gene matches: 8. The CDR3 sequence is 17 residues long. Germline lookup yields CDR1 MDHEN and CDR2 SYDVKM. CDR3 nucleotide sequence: TGTGCCAGCAGTTTCGTTTGGCGGGAGAGCTCCTACAATGAGCAGTTCTTC. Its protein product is CASSFVWRESSYNEQFF.

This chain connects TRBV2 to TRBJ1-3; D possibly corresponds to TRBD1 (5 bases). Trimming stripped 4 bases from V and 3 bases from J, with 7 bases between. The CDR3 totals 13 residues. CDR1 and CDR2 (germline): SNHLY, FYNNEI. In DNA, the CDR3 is TGTGCCAGCAGTGCAGGGAATGGAAACACCATATATTTT. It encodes CASSAGNGNTIYF.

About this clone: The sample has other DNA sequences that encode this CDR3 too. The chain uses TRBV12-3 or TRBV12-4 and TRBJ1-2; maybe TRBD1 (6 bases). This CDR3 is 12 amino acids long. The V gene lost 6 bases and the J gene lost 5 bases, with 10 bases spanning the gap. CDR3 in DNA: TGTGCCAGCAGCCTCACAGGGTATGGCTACACCTTC. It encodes CASSLTGYGYTF.

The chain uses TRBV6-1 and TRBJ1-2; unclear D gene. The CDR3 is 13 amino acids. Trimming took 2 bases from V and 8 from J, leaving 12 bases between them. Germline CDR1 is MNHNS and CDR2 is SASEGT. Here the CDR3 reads CASSEPFPRGYTF. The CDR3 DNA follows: TGTGCCAGCAGTGAACCATTTCCGAGGGGCTACACCTTC.

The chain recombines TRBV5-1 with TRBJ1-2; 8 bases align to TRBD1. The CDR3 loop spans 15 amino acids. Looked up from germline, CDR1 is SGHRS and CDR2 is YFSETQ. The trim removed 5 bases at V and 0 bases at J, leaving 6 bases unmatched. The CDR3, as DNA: TGCGCCAGCAGATCTATGACAGGGGCTAACTATGGCTACACCTTC. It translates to CASRSMTGANYGYTF.

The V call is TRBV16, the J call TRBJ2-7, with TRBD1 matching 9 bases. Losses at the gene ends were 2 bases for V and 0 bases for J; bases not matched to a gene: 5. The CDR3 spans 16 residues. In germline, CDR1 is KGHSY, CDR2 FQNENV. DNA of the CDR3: TGTGCCAGCAGCCAACCGGGACAGGGCGACTCCTACGAGCAGTACTTC. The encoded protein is CASSQPGQGDSYEQYF.

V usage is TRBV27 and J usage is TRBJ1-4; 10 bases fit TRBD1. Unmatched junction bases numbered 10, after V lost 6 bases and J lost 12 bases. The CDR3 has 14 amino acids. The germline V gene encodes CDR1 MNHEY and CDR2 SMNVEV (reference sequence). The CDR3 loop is CASSVTGGSGELFF. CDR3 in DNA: TGTGCCAGCAGCGTGACAGGGGGCTCTGGAGAACTGTTTTTT.

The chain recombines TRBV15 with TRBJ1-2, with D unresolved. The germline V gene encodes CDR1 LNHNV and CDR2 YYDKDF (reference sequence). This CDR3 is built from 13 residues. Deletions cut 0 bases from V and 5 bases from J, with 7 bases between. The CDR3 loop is CATSRDPDYGYTF. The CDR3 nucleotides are TGTGCCACCAGCAGAGATCCAGATTATGGCTACACCTTC.

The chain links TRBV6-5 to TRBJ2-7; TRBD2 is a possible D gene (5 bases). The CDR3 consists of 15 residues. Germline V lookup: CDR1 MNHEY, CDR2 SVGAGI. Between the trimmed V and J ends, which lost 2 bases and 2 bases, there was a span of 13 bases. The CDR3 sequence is CASSYGRGPTYEQYF. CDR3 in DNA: TGTGCCAGCAGTTACGGGAGAGGCCCGACCTACGAGCAGTACTTC.

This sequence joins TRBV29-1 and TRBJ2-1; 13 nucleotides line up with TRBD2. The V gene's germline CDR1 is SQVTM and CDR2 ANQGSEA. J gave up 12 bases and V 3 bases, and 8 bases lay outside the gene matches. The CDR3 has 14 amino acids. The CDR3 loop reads CSVEGLAGSFGQFF. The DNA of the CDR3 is TGCAGCGTTGAGGGACTAGCGGGGTCCTTCGGGCAGTTCTTC.

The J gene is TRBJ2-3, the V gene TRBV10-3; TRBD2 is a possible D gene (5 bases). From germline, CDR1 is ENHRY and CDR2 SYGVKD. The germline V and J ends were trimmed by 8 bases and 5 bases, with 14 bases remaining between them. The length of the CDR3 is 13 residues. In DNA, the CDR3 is TGTGCCATCTTTAAACAAGGAGGAGATACGCAGTATTTT. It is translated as CAIFKQGGDTQYF.

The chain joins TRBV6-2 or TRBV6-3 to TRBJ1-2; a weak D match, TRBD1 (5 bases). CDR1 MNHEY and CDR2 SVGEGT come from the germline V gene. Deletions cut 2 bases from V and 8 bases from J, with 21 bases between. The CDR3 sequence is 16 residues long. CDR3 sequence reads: CASSYISKAAGRGYTF. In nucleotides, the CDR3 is TGTGCCAGCAGTTACATTTCTAAGGCGGCAGGGCGCGGCTACACCTTC.

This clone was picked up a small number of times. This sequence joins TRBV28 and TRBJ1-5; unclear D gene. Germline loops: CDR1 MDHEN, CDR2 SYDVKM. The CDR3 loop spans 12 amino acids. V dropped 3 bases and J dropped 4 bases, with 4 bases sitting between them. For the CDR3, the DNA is TGTGCCAGCAGTTTTCGGAATCAGCCCCAGCATTTT. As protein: CASSFRNQPQHF.